The 5 T cell receptor beta chains below were found in one sample sequenced in a study of blood T cells in healthy people across ages. Next came a second PCR, run for about 6 to 12 cycles, which used a sample-barcoded 5' primer along with a J-beta primer mix. TCRdb redid the calling of the 5' RACE reads with MiXCR, one entry per CDR3 protein. The sample has roughly 1.4 million distinct CDR3 sequences, almost 60% seen once. Sequencing input: blood. All receptors derive from a man younger than 35 in good health.

The chain joins TRBV6-5 to TRBJ1-1, with D possibly being TRBD1 (6 bases). V was clipped by 5 bases and J by 3 bases, with 13 bases between them. Germline-derived CDR1 and CDR2 are MNHEY and SVGAGI. The CDR3 extends over 14 amino acids. CDR3 in amino acids: CASSTRTVDTEAFF. For the CDR3, the DNA is TGTGCCAGCAGTACTAGGACAGTAGACACTGAAGCTTTCTTT.

V is TRBV7-9 and J is TRBJ2-7; the match to TRBD2 covers 10 bases. The CDR3 contains 16 residues. The germline gives CDR1 SEHNR, CDR2 FQNEAQ (reference sequence). After removal of 3 bases from V and 3 bases from J, the junction contained 8 bases not matched to a gene. CDR3 sequence (DNA): TGTGCCAGCAGCTTCGTACTAGCGGGATCGAACTACGAGCAGTACTTC. It encodes CASSFVLAGSNYEQYF.

The V gene is TRBV4-3, the J gene TRBJ2-5; D is possibly TRBD2 (6 bases). The DNA end favors TRBJ2-7, so the J call may be wrong. Germline loops: CDR1 LGHNA, CDR2 YSLEER. The CDR3 sequence is 15 residues long. The CDR3 sequence is CASSQDRGLAYEQYF. The CDR3 coding sequence is TGCGCCAGCAGCCAAGATCGGGGACTCGCCTACGAGCAGTACTTC.

The chain has TRBV7-9 and TRBJ2-7; 7 positions agree with TRBD1. Germline V lookup: CDR1 SEHNR, CDR2 FQNEAQ (reference sequence). This CDR3 is 16 amino acids long. V dropped 4 bases and J dropped 7; count of bases not matched to a gene: 16. The CDR3 here is CASSSTRDSSYNEQYF. DNA of the CDR3: TGTGCCAGCAGCTCAACACGGGACAGCTCCTACAATGAGCAGTACTTC.

DNA for the CDR3: TGTGCCAGCAGCTTACAGACAGGGAGGGTAAACGAGCAGTACTTC. It yields the protein CASSLQTGRVNEQYF. J is TRBJ2-7 and V is TRBV7-2; D is perhaps TRBD1 or TRBD2 (7 bases each). Trimming pared 2 bases from V and 5 bases from J, leaving 16 bases between. The CDR3 extends over 15 amino acids. Germline V lookup: CDR1 SGHTA, CDR2 FQGNSA.